This T cell receptor beta chain emerged from a study of T-cell memory formation after mild COVID-19. General study points: Contracting clones from day 15 to 85 showed balanced CD4/CD8; later expanders favored CD4+. The second-wave clones peaking on day 37 were not confirmed as SARS-CoV-2-specific.

This clonotype has only a few counts. What it binds is not known. The CDR3 has 13 amino acids. V lost 1 base to trimming and J lost 6 bases; unmatched junction nucleotides: 3. Germline V CDR1 and CDR2: LGHDT, YNNKEL (reference sequence). TCRdb reprocessed the 5' RACE reads via MiXCR and lists one record per CDR3 protein. The sample lists under 300,000 distinct CDR3 sequences, about 17% occurring once. The sequencing input was PBMCs or a T cell subset sorted from them (not recorded which). This chain connects TRBV3-1 to TRBJ2-7; TRBD2 matches at 7 bases. The clonotype originates from a man aged 18 to 29 who had mild COVID-19 (a few samples of this study predate the infection). Cell type and time point are not known. The CDR3 coding sequence is TGTGCCAGCAGCCAAGTCAGGGAGGGCGAGCAGTACTTC. This translates into CASSQVREGEQYF.